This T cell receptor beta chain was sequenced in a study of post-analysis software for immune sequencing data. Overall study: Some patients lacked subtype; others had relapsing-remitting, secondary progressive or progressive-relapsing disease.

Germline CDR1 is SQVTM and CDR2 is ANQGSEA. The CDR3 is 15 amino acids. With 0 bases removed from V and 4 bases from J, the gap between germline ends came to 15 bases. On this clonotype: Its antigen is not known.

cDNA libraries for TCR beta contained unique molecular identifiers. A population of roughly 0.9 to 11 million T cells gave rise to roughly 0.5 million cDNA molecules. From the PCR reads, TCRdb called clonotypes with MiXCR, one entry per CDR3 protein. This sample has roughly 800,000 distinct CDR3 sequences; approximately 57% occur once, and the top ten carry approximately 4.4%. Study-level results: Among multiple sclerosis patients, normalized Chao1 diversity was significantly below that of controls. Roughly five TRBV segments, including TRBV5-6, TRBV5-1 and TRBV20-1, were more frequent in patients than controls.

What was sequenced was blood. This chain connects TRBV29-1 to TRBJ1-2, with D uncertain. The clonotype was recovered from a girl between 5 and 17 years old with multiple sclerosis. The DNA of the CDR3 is TGCAGCGTTGAAGAAATAAGCAAGGGCGGCTATGGCTACACCTTC. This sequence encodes CSVEEISKGGYGYTF.